One and the same sample provided the 32 T cell receptor beta chains below, sequenced in a study of blood T cell repertoires in COVID-19. TCRdb's copy holds only in-frame clones and misses some; the assay was immunoSEQ multiplex PCR. The sample consists of about 66,000 clones, around 92% of them appearing once. Sequenced sample: peripheral blood. All receptors come from a man aged 55 to 70 with acute or convalescent COVID-19.

In its sample, this clone was seen once. V usage is TRBV28 and J usage is TRBJ2-7; 9 bases fit TRBD2. Looked up from germline, CDR1 is MDHEN and CDR2 is SYDVKM. There are 14 residues in the CDR3. V dropped 5 bases and J dropped 4; count of bases not matched to a gene: 6. CDR3: CASSTGLALYEQYF. The CDR3 DNA sequence: TGTGCCAGCAGTACGGGACTAGCTCTTTACGAGCAGTACTTC.

This rearrangement joins TRBV6-6 to TRBJ1-6; tentative D call: TRBD1 (5 bases). Per the germline V gene, CDR1 is MNHNY and CDR2 is SVGAGI (reference sequence). V lost 5 bases, J lost 7 bases, and 15 bases lay in between. The CDR3 length is 15 residues. For the CDR3, the DNA is TGTGCCAGCAGTCCGATGACAGTCACGAATTCACCCCTCCACTTT. This encodes CASSPMTVTNSPLHF.

The chain has TRBV7-9 and TRBJ1-6; D gene uncertain. The CDR3 runs 13 residues. Between the trimmed V and J ends, which lost 5 bases and 5 bases, there was a span of 7 bases. Germline CDR1 and CDR2: SEHNR and FQNEAQ (reference sequence). CDR3 DNA: TGTGCCAGCAGCGCCCAGAATAATTCACCCCTCCACTTT. Translating gives CASSAQNNSPLHF.

The chain employs TRBV27 and TRBJ1-2; possibly TRBD1 for D (5 bases). The V end was cut by 5 bases, the J end by 4 bases, with 11 bases between. Germline loops: CDR1 MNHEY, CDR2 SMNVEV (reference sequence). The CDR3 spans 13 residues. The CDR3 DNA follows: TGTGCCAGCAGTCCACGCCAGGGCTATGGCTACACCTTC. It yields the protein CASSPRQGYGYTF.

The chain couples TRBV5-1 to TRBJ2-5; weak D call: TRBD1 (6 bases). The CDR3 sequence is 15 residues long. Germline V gives CDR1 SGHRS, CDR2 YFSETQ. With 2 bases removed from V and 2 bases from J, the gap between germline ends came to 13 bases. The CDR3 nucleotides read TGCGCCAGCAGCTTATCTGGGGGCATTCAAGAGACCCAGTACTTC. Translation gives CASSLSGGIQETQYF.

The chain carries TRBV11-2 and TRBJ1-1; D is unresolved. CDR1 is SGHAT, CDR2 FQNNGV, per germline. Trimming cost V 5 bases and J 9 bases, with 10 bases left between them. CDR3 length equals 11 residues. The CDR3 loop reads CASSARDKAFF. CDR3 bases: TGTGCCAGCAGCGCACGGGATAAAGCTTTCTTT.

The chain recombines TRBV6-5 with TRBJ2-5; 10 bases map to TRBD2. V lost 9 bases and J lost 5; bases outside the gene matches: 3. Germline-derived CDR1 and CDR2 are MNHEY and SVGAGI. This CDR3 is 12 amino acids long. CDR3 region: CASKTSGETQYF. CDR3 coding DNA: TGTGCCAGTAAGACTAGCGGGGAGACCCAGTACTTC.

This clone came up a few times. V is TRBV5-1 and J is TRBJ2-3, with 8 bases that match TRBD1. Germline loops: CDR1 SGHRS, CDR2 YFSETQ. Germline trimming cut 0 bases from V and 5 bases from J; bases unmatched to any gene: 5. This CDR3 has 15 residues. CDR3 in amino acids: CASSLARGRRDTQYF. In DNA, the CDR3 is TGCGCCAGCAGCTTGGCCAGGGGGCGCAGAGATACGCAGTATTTT.

J is TRBJ2-5 and V is TRBV5-1, with 7 bases lining up with TRBD1. The CDR3 contains 14 residues. The germline V gene has CDR1 SGHRS and CDR2 YFSETQ. Trimming took 0 bases from V and 6 from J; bases not matched to a gene: 5. The CDR3 loop reads CASSLGAGGQTQYF. The CDR3, as DNA: TGCGCCAGCAGCTTGGGGGCAGGGGGACAGACCCAGTACTTC.

This clone was counted once. The chain is built from TRBV30 and TRBJ2-3; 7 positions agree with TRBD2. The germline gives CDR1 GTSNPN, CDR2 SVGIG (reference sequence). This CDR3 region has 13 residues. V lost 2 bases to trimming and J lost 8 bases; unmatched junction nucleotides: 7. The CDR3 DNA follows: TGTGCCTGGAGTACGACCTCTAGCGGTACGCAGTATTTT. This translates into CAWSTTSSGTQYF.

V gene TRBV19 combines with J gene TRBJ1-2, with TRBD1 matching over 10 bases. The CDR3 length is 16 residues. Germline loops: CDR1 LNHDA, CDR2 SQIVND (reference sequence). Unmatched junction bases numbered 11, after V lost 5 bases and J lost 5 bases. This CDR3 reads CASSPSGTGVLYGYTF. For the CDR3, the DNA is TGTGCCAGTAGTCCCTCCGGGACAGGGGTTCTTTATGGCTACACCTTC.

This chain joins TRBV3-1 (or the pseudogene TRBV3-2) and TRBJ1-2; 7 bases agree with TRBD1. CDR3 length equals 15 residues. V trimming: 2 bases; J trimming: 5 bases; junction bases outside the gene matches: 8. Germline CDR1 LGHDT, CDR2 YNNKEL (reference sequence). The CDR3 DNA reads as TGTGCCAGCAGCCAAAGAGGGGGCTTAGGGTATGGCTACACCTTC. It specifies CASSQRGGLGYGYTF.

The chain carries TRBV7-9 and TRBJ1-5, with TRBD1 identical over 9 bases. Germline V gene lookup returns CDR1 SEHNR and CDR2 FQNEAQ (reference sequence). The length of the CDR3 is 15 residues. V gave up 5 bases and J gave up 3 bases; unmatched junction bases: 5. Here the CDR3 reads CASSRGQGVNQPQHF. CDR3 coding DNA: TGTGCCAGCAGCAGGGGACAGGGTGTCAATCAGCCCCAGCATTTT.

This clone was observed once. The chain employs TRBV6-5 and TRBJ1-5; 7 bases map to TRBD1. The CDR3 is made up of 14 amino acids. Germline trimming cut 5 bases from V and 4 bases from J; bases unmatched to any gene: 5. From germline, CDR1 is MNHEY and CDR2 SVGAGI. This chain's CDR3 is CASSQRDSNQPQHF. The DNA for the CDR3 is TGTGCCAGCAGTCAGAGGGACAGTAATCAGCCCCAGCATTTT.

This clone was observed a few times. This chain uses TRBV19 with TRBJ2-7, with 7 bases identical to TRBD1. V shed 8 bases and J 4 bases; nucleotides not matched to a gene: 14. CDR3 length: 15 residues. Germline V gives CDR1 LNHDA, CDR2 SQIVND (reference sequence). CDR3 nucleotide sequence: TGTGCCAGTGGGAATCCGGGACAGACCGAATACGAGCAGTACTTC. Translated, it gives CASGNPGQTEYEQYF. The full variable domain, in which reference TRBV19 and TRBJ2-7 provide the parts outside the CDR3, is DGGITQSPKYLFRKEGQNVTLSCEQNLNHDAMYWYRQDPGQGLRLIYYSQIVNDFQKGDIAEGYSVSREKKESFPLTVTSAQKNPTAFYLCASGNPGQTEYEQYFGPGTRLTVT.

The J gene is TRBJ2-1, the V gene TRBV7-8; a possible D gene is TRBD1 (5 bases). CDR1 and CDR2 (germline): SGHVS, FQNEAQ. The length of the CDR3 is 13 residues. Trimming left V 3 bases short and J 8 bases short, with 11 bases between. In DNA, the CDR3 is TGTGCCAGCAGCTTGCAAGGGGCCGATGAGCAGTTCTTC. Translating it yields CASSLQGADEQFF. Complete variable domain (other parts from reference TRBV7-8 and TRBJ2-1): GAGVSQSPRYKVAKRGQDVALRCDPISGHVSLFWYQQALGQGPEFLTYFQNEAQLDKSGLPSDRFFAERPEGSVSTLKIQRTQQEDSAVYLCASSLQGADEQFFGPGTRLTVL.

The V gene is TRBV12-3 or TRBV12-4, the J gene TRBJ2-7; D is unresolved. The CDR3 loop spans 11 amino acids. V was trimmed by 4 bases and J by 2 bases, leaving 3 bases between them. The CDR3 sequence: CASSSTYEQYF. Here the CDR3 DNA reads TGTGCCAGCAGTTCTACCTACGAGCAGTACTTC.

This clone was observed a single time. The rearrangement uses TRBV19 and TRBJ2-5; 10 bases match TRBD1. After removal of 7 bases from V and 5 bases from J, the junction contained 10 bases not matched to a gene. The CDR3 has 15 residues. CDR1 and CDR2 from the germline V gene are LNHDA and SQIVND (reference sequence). The CDR3 sequence: CASTPMGQGTETQYF. In nucleotides, the CDR3 is TGTGCCAGTACCCCCATGGGACAGGGGACGGAGACCCAGTACTTC.

The genes are TRBV5-6 and TRBJ2-1; D is undetermined. CDR3 length: 17 amino acids. The V end was cut by 0 bases, the J end by 1 base, with 14 bases between. Germline V gives CDR1 SGHDT, CDR2 YYEEEE. The chain's CDR3 is CASSLELATLSYNEQFF. CDR3 bases: TGTGCCAGCAGCTTGGAACTCGCAACTTTATCCTACAATGAGCAGTTCTTC.

This clone was seen only a few times. The CDR3 sequence is CAWRRGANTEAFF. In DNA, the CDR3 is TGTGCCTGGAGGCGGGGCGCGAACACTGAAGCTTTCTTT. This sequence joins TRBV30 and TRBJ1-1, with D possibly matching TRBD1 (5 bases). Germline V gene data show CDR1 as GTSNPN and CDR2 as SVGIG (reference sequence). The CDR3 has 13 residues. With 3 bases removed from V and 1 base from J, the gap between germline ends came to 9 bases.

CDR3 protein: CASSSTAGSPREQYF. The CDR3 DNA reads as TGCGCCAGCAGCTCCACCGCGGGGTCCCCACGGGAGCAGTACTTC. The chain recombines TRBV5-1 with TRBJ2-7, with D possibly being TRBD2 (6 bases). The CDR3 contains 15 residues. The germline gives CDR1 SGHRS, CDR2 YFSETQ. Deletions cut 3 bases from V and 7 bases from J, with 20 bases between.

The genes are TRBV2 and TRBJ2-3; TRBD2 matches 11 bases. Germline trimming cut 5 bases from V and 2 bases from J; bases unmatched to any gene: 6. This CDR3 contains 16 residues. CDR1 and CDR2 (germline): SNHLY, FYNNEI. The CDR3: CASSLTSGAFTDTQYF. The CDR3 nucleotides read TGTGCCAGCAGTTTGACTAGCGGGGCTTTCACAGATACGCAGTATTTT.

The chain links TRBV7-9 to TRBJ2-3; 10 nucleotides align to TRBD1. The ends lost 6 bases at V and 0 bases at J; junction bases unmatched: 6. The germline CDR1 and CDR2 sequences are SEHNR and FQNEAQ (reference sequence). This CDR3 is built from 16 residues. CDR3 sequence: CASRRGQGSSTDTQYF. The CDR3 bases are TGTGCCAGCAGACGGGGACAGGGGAGTAGCACAGATACGCAGTATTTT. Based on the CDR3 plus reference TRBV7-9 and TRBJ2-3, the full variable domain is DTGVSQNPRHKITKRGQNVTFRCDPISEHNRLYWYRQTLGQGPEFLTYFQNEAQLEKSRLLSDRFSAERPKGSFSTLEIQRTEQGDSAMYLCASRRGQGSSTDTQYFGPGTRLTVL.

The chain has TRBV3-1 (or the pseudogene TRBV3-2) and TRBJ2-2, with a possible D match to TRBD2 (6 bases). The CDR3 covers 15 residues. CDR1 LGHDT and CDR2 YNNKEL come from the germline V gene (reference sequence). Trimming stripped 3 bases from V and 3 bases from J, with 11 bases between. The CDR3 region is CASSQLRDYTGELFF. CDR3 nucleotide sequence: TGTGCCAGCAGCCAGTTGAGGGACTACACCGGGGAGCTGTTTTTT.

This chain connects TRBV4-1 to TRBJ2-3; 7 bases are shared with TRBD1. In germline, CDR1 is MGHRA, CDR2 YSYEKL. This CDR3 is built from 18 residues. V shed 1 base and J 7 bases; nucleotides not matched to a gene: 17. CDR3 sequence reads: CASSQGRTGPTRRNTQYF. CDR3 sequence (DNA): TGCGCCAGCAGCCAAGGCCGGACAGGCCCTACTCGGAGGAATACGCAGTATTTT.

This clone was seen only once. The chain combines TRBV11-2 with TRBJ1-3; D remains unclear. Trimming removed 5 bases from V and 6 bases from J, with 11 bases in between. Germline V gives CDR1 SGHAT, CDR2 FQNNGV. The CDR3 has 13 residues. The CDR3 DNA reads as TGTGCCAGCAGCCCCTCCCACTTAAACACCATATATTTT. This sequence encodes CASSPSHLNTIYF. The entire variable domain, with the rest obtained from reference TRBV11-2 and TRBJ1-3, is as follows: EAGVAQSPRYKIIEKRQSVAFWCNPISGHATLYWYQQILGQGPKLLIQFQNNGVVDDSQLPKDRFSAERLKGVDSTLKIQPAKLEDSAVYLCASSPSHLNTIYFGEGSWLTVV.

The rearrangement links TRBV29-1 to TRBJ2-1; 9 bases are shared with TRBD1. This CDR3 spans 16 amino acids. Trimming at V came to 5 bases and at J to 8 bases, leaving 16 bases not matched to a gene. Germline CDR1 is SQVTM and CDR2 is ANQGSEA. CDR3 in amino acids: CSVNGAGTGIVDEQFF. The CDR3, as DNA: TGCAGCGTTAATGGGGCCGGGACAGGGATAGTTGATGAGCAGTTCTTC.

This clone was seen once. The V call is TRBV19, the J call TRBJ1-2; perhaps TRBD1 as D (5 bases). The CDR3 has 15 amino acids. Trimming shortened V by 3 bases and J by 4 bases, and 15 bases separated the two germline ends. Per germline, CDR1 LNHDA and CDR2 SQIVND (reference sequence). The CDR3 DNA sequence: TGTGCCAGTAGTATCAGGGATCACTCACCCTATGGCTACACCTTC. Amino acid sequence: CASSIRDHSPYGYTF.

The rearrangement uses TRBV24-1 and TRBJ1-5; possible D gene TRBD1, 5 bases. Germline assignment: CDR1 KGHDR and CDR2 SFDVKD. The CDR3 length is 16 residues. Trimming left V 4 bases short and J 4 bases short, with 16 bases between. In nucleotides, the CDR3 is TGTGCCACCAGTGAGCGGGGGGTAAGGGGAAATCAGCCCCAGCATTTT. It is translated as CATSERGVRGNQPQHF.

The chain employs TRBV19 and TRBJ2-2; D is perhaps TRBD1 (6 bases). The CDR3 sequence is 16 residues long. Looked up from germline, CDR1 is LNHDA and CDR2 is SQIVND (reference sequence). The V end was cut by 8 bases, the J end by 1 base, with 17 bases between. Here the CDR3 reads CASRSYATGNTGELFF. CDR3 DNA: TGTGCCAGTCGTAGTTACGCGACAGGGAACACCGGGGAGCTGTTTTTT.

V is TRBV10-3 and J is TRBJ1-3; possibly TRBD1 for D (6 bases). Looked up from germline, CDR1 is ENHRY and CDR2 is SYGVKD. The CDR3 loop spans 16 amino acids. V was clipped by 0 bases and J by 4 bases, with 13 bases between them. The CDR3 nucleotides read TGTGCCATCAGTGAGTCGTCAGGGGTGTTAGGAAACACCATATATTTT. Its translation: CAISESSGVLGNTIYF.

The chain has TRBV5-4 and TRBJ2-7; 9 positions match TRBD2. The J segment lost 1 base and the V segment lost 6 bases, leaving 2 bases of the junction unmatched. This CDR3 is built from 13 residues. Germline assignment: CDR1 SGHNT and CDR2 YYREEE (reference sequence). Here the CDR3 reads CASKSGGSYEQYF. The CDR3 DNA is TGTGCCAGCAAAAGCGGGGGGTCCTACGAGCAGTACTTC. The full variable domain, completed using reference TRBV5-4 and TRBJ2-7, is ETGVTQSPTHLIKTRGQQVTLRCSSQSGHNTVSWYQQALGQGPQFIFQYYREEENGRGNFPPRFSGLQFPNYSSELNVNALELDDSALYLCASKSGGSYEQYFGPGTRLTVT.